What follows are 7 T cell receptor delta chains derived from one specimen sequenced in a study of gamma-delta T cells after stem cell transplantation (dated by TCRdb to 2015 to 2016). Library method: RT-PCR. Sequencing instrument: Illumina MiSeq. TCRdb called clones anew from the public reads via CATT; matching DNA rows were later pooled. The sample table shows thousands of delta-chain clones, and 16% are seen once. The ten largest clonotypes hold roughly 4.9% of the sample. Sequenced material: gamma-delta T cells. The receptors originated from a human donor. It is not recorded whose cells these are; they may come from a transplant donor.

This clone came up a few times. J is TRDJ1 and V is TRDV1; D not resolved. From germline, CDR1 is TSWWSYY and CDR2 QGS. The ends were cut back, 0 bases at V and 0 bases at J, with 14 bases in the middle. The length of the CDR3 is 17 residues. The DNA for the CDR3 is TGTGCTCTTGGGGAACTCAGCCCCGCCCCTTACACCGATAAACTCATCTTT. The encoded protein is CALGELSPAPYTDKLIF.

To note about this clone: The sample carries other DNA sequences with the same CDR3. The rearrangement joins TRDV1 to TRDJ1; 9 bases match TRDD3. Germline V lookup: CDR1 TSWWSYY, CDR2 QGS. The CDR3 totals 23 residues. J was trimmed by 0 bases and V by 4 bases; bases with no gene match: 27. CDR3 sequence reads: CALGGIWSPIALLGDWYTDKLIF. The CDR3 DNA sequence: TGTGCTCTTGGGGGCATCTGGTCCCCCATCGCCCTCCTGGGGGATTGGTACACCGATAAACTCATCTTT.

A few counts support this clone. A much more abundant neighbour one base away suggests this may be a read error. The rearrangement links TRDV2 to TRDJ1; 8 bases match TRDD3. Trimming at V came to 4 bases and at J to 0 bases, leaving 18 bases not matched to a gene. From germline, CDR1 is GEAIGNYY and CDR2 EKD. This CDR3 has 19 residues. CDR3 DNA: TGTGCCTGTGAAATCGTCACGATGGGGGATTCAGCGTACACCGATAAACTCATCTTT. The encoded protein is CACEIVTMGDSAYTDKLIF.

This clone is termed medium-sized. V and J are TRDV1 and TRDJ1; 12 positions agree with TRDD3. With V trimmed by 4 bases and J by 5 bases, 23 bases remained unmatched. This CDR3 is built from 21 residues. From germline, CDR1 is TSWWSYY and CDR2 QGS. Written as DNA, the CDR3 is TGTGCTCTTGGGGTGTCTCCTCTACTGGGGGATACAGCCGAACCACCGGATAAACTCATCTTT. This sequence encodes CALGVSPLLGDTAEPPDKLIF.

The rearrangement uses TRDV1 and TRDJ1; 7 bases are a match to TRDD2. The CDR3 runs 20 residues. V shed 4 bases and J 0 bases; nucleotides not matched to a gene: 20. Germline assignment: CDR1 TSWWSYY and CDR2 QGS. The CDR3 loop is CALGVLALSYVGAYTDKLIF. The CDR3 DNA is TGTGCTCTTGGGGTACTAGCCCTTTCCTACGTAGGGGCATACACCGATAAACTCATCTTT.

The genes are TRDV2 and TRDJ3; 9 bases match TRDD3. The CDR3 loop spans 20 amino acids. Looked up from germline, CDR1 is GEAIGNYY and CDR2 is EKD. With V trimmed by 1 base and J by 2 bases, 11 bases remained unmatched. CDR3: CACDTPTTRGYAWDTRQMFF. The CDR3 DNA sequence: TGTGCCTGTGACACACCTACTACGAGGGGATACGCCTGGGACACCCGACAGATGTTTTTC.

Comments on this clone: A read error may account for a junction end that differs from germline. The chain links TRDV3 to TRDJ1; D gene unclear. No J gene was available from TCRdb, and it was assigned here by a germline match of the DNA. Germline assignment: CDR1 TVYSNPD and CDR2 GDNSRS (reference sequence). The CDR3 is 12 residues long. The CDR3, as DNA: TGTGCATCCCGGTGGAGCACCGGTAAACTCATCTTT. Its translation is CASRWSTGKLIF.